These 18 T cell receptor beta chains originate from one sample sequenced in a study of CD8 T cells in Susac syndrome. RNA amounts of roughly 0.45 to 1 ug underwent reverse transcription with random hexamers. TCRdb redid the calling of the immunoSEQ multiplex PCR reads with MiXCR, one entry per CDR3 protein. The sample holds some 130,000 distinct CDR3 sequences, 85% to 95% seen once. Sequenced material: CD8+ T cells from PBMCs. The receptors were gathered from a human donor with Susac syndrome.

This rearrangement joins TRBV7-9 to TRBJ1-2; D ambiguous. CDR1 and CDR2 (germline): SEHNR, FQNEAQ (reference sequence). This CDR3 spans 13 amino acids. V lost 5 bases and J lost 8, with 15 bases in between. CDR3 bases: TGTGCCAGCAGCGGCGCCGGTTTGGGCGGCTACACCTTC. Its protein product is CASSGAGLGGYTF.

V and J are TRBV16 and TRBJ2-7; TRBD1 is a possible D gene (5 bases). Trimming removed 7 bases from V and 1 base from J, with 14 bases in between. CDR3 length: 14 amino acids. Per the germline V gene, CDR1 is KGHSY and CDR2 is FQNENV. This CDR3 is CASTEGALSYEQYF. For the CDR3, the DNA is TGTGCCAGCACCGAAGGGGCGCTTTCCTACGAGCAGTACTTC.

The chain links TRBV7-9 to TRBJ2-2; D perhaps matches TRBD2 (6 bases). The V end lost 5 bases, the J end lost 5 bases, and 15 bases lay between the germline ends. From germline, CDR1 is SEHNR and CDR2 FQNEAQ (reference sequence). The CDR3 spans 15 residues. CDR3 nucleotides: TGTGCCAGCAGCCCCCGCGGGGTCGGGACCGGGGAGCTGTTTTTT. Its translation is CASSPRGVGTGELFF.

V gene TRBV7-6 combines with J gene TRBJ2-1; tentatively, D is TRBD1 (6 bases). CDR3 length: 13 amino acids. Germline assignment: CDR1 SGHVS and CDR2 FNYEAQ. V was clipped by 4 bases and J by 7 bases, with 11 bases between them. This chain's CDR3 is CASSYAQGNEQFF. CDR3 coding DNA: TGTGCCAGCAGCTACGCTCAGGGGAATGAGCAGTTCTTC.

The chain carries TRBV5-6 and TRBJ2-1, with 7 nucleotides matching TRBD1. The V gene end was trimmed by 0 bases and the J gene end by 10 bases; junction bases not matched to a gene: 4. This CDR3 contains 13 residues. Germline loops: CDR1 SGHDT, CDR2 YYEEEE. CDR3 sequence: CASSLGTGVEQFF. CDR3 DNA: TGTGCCAGCAGCTTGGGTACAGGGGTGGAGCAGTTCTTC.

The chain combines TRBV5-1 with TRBJ2-1, with D perhaps matching TRBD2 (5 bases). The CDR3 contains 11 residues. V was trimmed by 2 bases and J by 12 bases, leaving 9 bases between them. Germline V gene data show CDR1 as SGHRS and CDR2 as YFSETQ. In DNA, the CDR3 is TGCGCCAGCAGCTTCGGAGAGGGGCAGTTCTTC. It yields the protein CASSFGEGQFF.

This CDR3 reads CASSLAVENGYTF. The CDR3 DNA reads TGCGCCAGCAGCTTGGCCGTGGAGAATGGCTACACCTTC. V gene TRBV5-1 combines with J gene TRBJ1-2; D not resolved. The germline gives CDR1 SGHRS, CDR2 YFSETQ. The CDR3 loop spans 13 amino acids. Trimming stripped 0 bases from V and 6 bases from J, with 9 bases between.

The genes are TRBV29-1 and TRBJ1-2, with no clear D. The CDR3 sequence is 11 residues long. Germline V gene lookup returns CDR1 SQVTM and CDR2 ANQGSEA. V was clipped by 3 bases and J by 8 bases, with 10 bases between them. The CDR3 sequence: CSVDQAGGYTF. The CDR3 DNA is TGCAGCGTTGATCAGGCCGGCGGCTACACCTTC.

The chain combines TRBV21-1 with TRBJ1-1. TRBV21-1 is a known pseudogene. The CDR3 has 13 amino acids. The CDR3: CAPDIEMNTEAFF. CDR3 nucleotide sequence: TGTGCCCCTGATATAGAGATGAACACTGAAGCTTTCTTT.

J is TRBJ2-3 and V is TRBV2; D is ambiguous. Trimming stripped 3 bases from V and 4 bases from J, with 14 bases between. CDR3 size: 15 residues. Germline-derived CDR1 and CDR2 are SNHLY and FYNNEI. The CDR3 bases are TGTGCCAGCAGTGATTTCCCCAGGATCCCAGATACGCAGTATTTT. Translated, it gives CASSDFPRIPDTQYF. Full variable domain (remainder filled in from reference TRBV2 and TRBJ2-3): EPEVTQTPSHQVTQMGQEVILRCVPISNHLYFYWYRQILGQKVEFLVSFYNNEISEKSEIFDDQFSVERPDGSNFTLKIRSTKLEDSAMYFCASSDFPRIPDTQYFGPGTRLTVL.

V usage is TRBV20-1 and J usage is TRBJ2-1; D is possibly TRBD2 (5 bases). In germline, CDR1 is DFQATT, CDR2 SNEGSKA (reference sequence). The CDR3 contains 15 residues. Trimming pared 0 bases from V and 2 bases from J, leaving 11 bases between. Written as DNA, the CDR3 is TGCAGTGCTAGAGATCCGAGCGGAGCCTACAATGAGCAGTTCTTC. Its translation is CSARDPSGAYNEQFF.

As DNA, the CDR3 is TGCAGCGTCGAGGGACAGAGCAATGAGCAGTTCTTC. Translated, it gives CSVEGQSNEQFF. The chain is built from TRBV29-1 and TRBJ2-1, with 7 bases aligning to TRBD1. The CDR3 has 12 residues. The ends lost 6 bases at V and 6 bases at J; junction bases unmatched: 5. Germline V gene sequence: CDR1 SQVTM, CDR2 ANQGSEA.

The chain uses TRBV11-1 and TRBJ2-5; D not certain. The V and J ends lost 0 bases and 3 bases respectively, with 11 bases between them. Germline V gives CDR1 SGHAT, CDR2 FQDESV (reference sequence). This CDR3 has 15 residues. CDR3 region: CASSLAPDWEETQYF. The CDR3 DNA reads as TGTGCCAGCAGCTTAGCCCCAGACTGGGAAGAGACCCAGTACTTC.

The V call is TRBV4-2, the J call TRBJ2-1; TRBD2 aligns across 11 bases. The CDR3 consists of 17 residues. The V and J ends lost 8 bases and 0 bases, in that order; junction bases with no gene match: 9. Germline CDR1 and CDR2: LGHNA and YNFKEQ. In DNA form, the CDR3 reads TGTGCCAGCGGCGTAGCGGGAGGGACGAGCTCCTACAATGAGCAGTTCTTC. Its protein product is CASGVAGGTSSYNEQFF.

On this clonotype itself: One end of the junction varies from germline; a read error may be responsible. This chain uses TRBV9 with TRBJ2-2, with 8 bases matching TRBD1. Germline CDR1 reads SGDLS; CDR2 reads YYNGEE. The CDR3 spans 14 residues. The DNA of the CDR3 is TGTGCCAGCACCAGACAGGGGAACGCCGGGGAGCTGTTTTTT. Encoded protein: CASTRQGNAGELFF.

The chain combines TRBV3-1 with TRBJ1-1; weak D call: TRBD1 (5 bases). The CDR3 runs to 16 residues. V lost 4 bases to trimming and J lost 7 bases, with 22 bases between them. Germline V lookup: CDR1 LGHDT, CDR2 YNNKEL (reference sequence). CDR3 DNA sequence: TGTGCCAGCAGCCCCAGTGTGGGGCCAAAGCAGGTTGAAGCTTTCTTT. Encoded protein: CASSPSVGPKQVEAFF.

J is TRBJ1-3 and V is TRBV11-2; D is uncertain. Germline CDR1 reads SGHAT; CDR2 reads FQNNGV. This CDR3 contains 15 residues. V was shortened by 1 base and J by 0 bases, with 7 bases between the two germline ends. CDR3 residues: CASSLVTASGNTIYF. The DNA for the CDR3 is TGTGCCAGCAGCTTAGTTACAGCCTCTGGAAACACCATATATTTT. The entire variable domain, with the rest obtained from reference TRBV11-2 and TRBJ1-3, is as follows: EAGVAQSPRYKIIEKRQSVAFWCNPISGHATLYWYQQILGQGPKLLIQFQNNGVVDDSQLPKDRFSAERLKGVDSTLKIQPAKLEDSAVYLCASSLVTASGNTIYFGEGSWLTVV.

The chain couples TRBV2 to TRBJ2-1; D gene uncertain. The ends were cut back, 9 bases at V and 8 bases at J, with 8 bases in the middle. Germline V lookup: CDR1 SNHLY, CDR2 FYNNEI. The CDR3 contains 10 residues. CDR3 residues: CARGPDEQFF. The DNA for the CDR3 is TGTGCCAGGGGTCCAGATGAGCAGTTCTTC.